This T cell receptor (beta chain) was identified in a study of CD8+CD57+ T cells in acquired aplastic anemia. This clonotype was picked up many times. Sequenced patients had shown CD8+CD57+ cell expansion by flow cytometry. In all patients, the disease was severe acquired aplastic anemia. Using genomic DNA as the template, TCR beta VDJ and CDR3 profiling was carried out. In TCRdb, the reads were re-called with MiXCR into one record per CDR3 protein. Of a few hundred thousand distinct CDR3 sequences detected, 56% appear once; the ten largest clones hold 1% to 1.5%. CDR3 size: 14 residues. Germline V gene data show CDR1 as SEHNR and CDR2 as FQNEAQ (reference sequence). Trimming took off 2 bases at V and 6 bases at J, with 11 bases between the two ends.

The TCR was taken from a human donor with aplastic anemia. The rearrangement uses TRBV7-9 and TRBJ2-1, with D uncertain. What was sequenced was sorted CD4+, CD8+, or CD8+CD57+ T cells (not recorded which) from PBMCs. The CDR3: CASSLRSKSNEQFF. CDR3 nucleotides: TGTGCCAGCAGCTTAAGGTCAAAGAGCAATGAGCAGTTCTTC. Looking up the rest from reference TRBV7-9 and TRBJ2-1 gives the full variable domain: DTGVSQNPRHKITKRGQNVTFRCDPISEHNRLYWYRQTLGQGPEFLTYFQNEAQLEKSRLLSDRFSAERPKGSFSTLEIQRTEQGDSAMYLCASSLRSKSNEQFFGPGTRLTVL.